This T cell receptor beta chain was found in a study of T-cell reconstitution after alpha-beta-depleted transplantation in children. V lost 0 bases and J 2 bases, leaving 8 bases between the germline ends. Germline CDR1 SGHVS, CDR2 FQNEAQ. CDR3 size: 14 residues. Unique molecular identifiers tagged the TCRbeta library. TCRdb used MiXCR to reprocess the PCR reads, holding one entry per CDR3 protein. The table includes 350,000 to 450,000 distinct CDR3 sequences, just over 20% detected once. The specimen comprised PBMCs from the stem cell graft donor, sampled from the stem cell graft. The receptor was isolated from a human donor who donated a stem cell graft to a child with acute myeloid leukemia. The chain uses TRBV7-8 and TRBJ2-7; D remains ambiguous. CDR3 residues: CASSLAPEAYEQYF. CDR3 coding DNA: TGTGCCAGCAGCTTAGCCCCCGAAGCCTACGAGCAGTACTTC.